The T cell receptor beta chain described here comes from a study of blood T cell repertoires in COVID-19. Germline CDR1 is SEHNR and CDR2 is FQNEAQ (reference sequence). Trimming removed 3 bases at V and 4 bases at J, with 4 bases between. The CDR3 covers 11 residues. TCRdb keeps only in-frame clones here, not all; method: immunoSEQ multiplex PCR. The sample consists of 300,000 to 500,000 clones, roughly 90% of them appearing once. V usage is TRBV7-9 and J usage is TRBJ2-7; D is unclear. The sample was PBMCs or T cells enriched from blood (not recorded which). The clonotype was recovered from a woman aged 25 to 45 with acute COVID-19. The CDR3 nucleotides are TGTGCCAGCAGCTTTAGTTACGAGCAGTACTTC. Its translation: CASSFSYEQYF.